This TCR beta chain was profiled in a study of graft-versus-host responses after intestinal transplantation. At the level of the study: Multivisceral, liver-intestinal, or isolated intestinal transplants were given to recipients. Tacrolimus plus steroids were given to all recipients for roughly three years, preceded by anti-thymocyte globulin induction.

A remark on this clone: Its target is not known.

The protocol was immunoSEQ multiplex PCR, while the TCRdb copy is restricted to in-frame clones and leaves out a portion. The data hold under 80,000 clones, with around 92% observed a single time. Germline V gene lookup returns CDR1 SNHLY and CDR2 FYNNEI. The V end was cut by 0 bases, the J end by 0 bases, with 8 bases between. This CDR3 contains 16 residues. Study-wide results and limits: Detection of GvH clones occurred in recipient marrow, and some had their first appearance in ileum or blood. GvH clone levels peaked in circulation, and this peak was associated with early post-transplant HvG declines.

The sample in question was PBMCs, obtained 98 days after intestinal transplantation. The chain joins TRBV2 to TRBJ2-2; D perhaps matches TRBD2 (5 bases). This receptor was obtained from a human patient who received an intestinal transplant, so some T cells may come from the graft donor. As DNA, the CDR3 is TGTGCCAGCAGTGAAGCAACTAGACCGAACACCGGGGAGCTGTTTTTT. Protein product: CASSEATRPNTGELFF.